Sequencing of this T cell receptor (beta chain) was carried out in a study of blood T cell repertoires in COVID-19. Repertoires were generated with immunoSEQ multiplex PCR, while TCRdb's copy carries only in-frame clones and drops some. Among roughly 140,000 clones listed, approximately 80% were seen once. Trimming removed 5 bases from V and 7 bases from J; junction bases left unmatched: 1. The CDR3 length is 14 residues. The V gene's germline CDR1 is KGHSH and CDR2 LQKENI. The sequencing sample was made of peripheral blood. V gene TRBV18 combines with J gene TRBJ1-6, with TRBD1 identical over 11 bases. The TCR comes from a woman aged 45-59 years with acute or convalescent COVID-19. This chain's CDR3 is CASSGTGGNSPLHF. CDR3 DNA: TGTGCCAGCTCAGGGACAGGGGGAAATTCACCCCTCCACTTT.